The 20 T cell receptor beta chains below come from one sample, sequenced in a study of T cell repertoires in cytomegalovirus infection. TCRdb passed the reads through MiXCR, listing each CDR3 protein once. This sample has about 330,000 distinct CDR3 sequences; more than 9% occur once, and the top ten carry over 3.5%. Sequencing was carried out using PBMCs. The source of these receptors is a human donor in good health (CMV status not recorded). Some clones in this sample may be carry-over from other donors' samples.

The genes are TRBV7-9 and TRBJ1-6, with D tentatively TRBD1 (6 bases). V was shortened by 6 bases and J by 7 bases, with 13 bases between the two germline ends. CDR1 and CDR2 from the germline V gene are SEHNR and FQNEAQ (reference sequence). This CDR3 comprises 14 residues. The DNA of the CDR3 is TGTGCCAGCAGAAAGACGGGGGGCAATTCACCCCTCCACTTT. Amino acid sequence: CASRKTGGNSPLHF.

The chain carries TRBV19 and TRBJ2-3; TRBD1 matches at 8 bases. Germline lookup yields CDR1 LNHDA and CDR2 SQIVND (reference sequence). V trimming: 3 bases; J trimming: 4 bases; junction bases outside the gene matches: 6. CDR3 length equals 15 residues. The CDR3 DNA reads TGTGCCAGTAGTATGGCGCAGGGGGCGGCAGATACGCAGTATTTT. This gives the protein CASSMAQGAADTQYF.

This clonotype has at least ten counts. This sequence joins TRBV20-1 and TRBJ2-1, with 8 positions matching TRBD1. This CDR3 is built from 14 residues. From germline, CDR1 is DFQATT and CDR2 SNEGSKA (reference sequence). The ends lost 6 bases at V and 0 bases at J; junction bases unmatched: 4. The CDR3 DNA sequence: TGCAGTGCAACCGGGACAGGCTCCTACAATGAGCAGTTCTTC. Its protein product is CSATGTGSYNEQFF.

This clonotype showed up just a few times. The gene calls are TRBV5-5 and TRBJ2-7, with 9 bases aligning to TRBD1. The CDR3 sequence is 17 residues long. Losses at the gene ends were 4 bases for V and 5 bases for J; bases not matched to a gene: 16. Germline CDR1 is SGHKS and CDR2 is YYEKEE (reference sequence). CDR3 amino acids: CASSQPHPGQGRHEQYF. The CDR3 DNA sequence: TGTGCCAGCAGCCAACCTCATCCGGGACAGGGACGCCACGAGCAGTACTTC.

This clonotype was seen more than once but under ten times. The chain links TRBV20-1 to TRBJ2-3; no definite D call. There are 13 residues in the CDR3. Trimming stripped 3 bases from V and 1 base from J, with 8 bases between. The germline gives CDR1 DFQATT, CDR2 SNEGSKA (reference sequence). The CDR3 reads CSASSGGTDTQYF. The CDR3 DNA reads TGCAGTGCTAGCTCTGGGGGCACAGATACGCAGTATTTT.

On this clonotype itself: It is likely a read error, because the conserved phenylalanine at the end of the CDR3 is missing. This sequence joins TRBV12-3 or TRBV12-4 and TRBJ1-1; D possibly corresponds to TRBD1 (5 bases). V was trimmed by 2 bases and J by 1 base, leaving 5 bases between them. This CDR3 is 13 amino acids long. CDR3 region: CASSLQGNTEAFL. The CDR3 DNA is TGTGCCAGCAGTTTACAGGGGAACACTGAAGCTTTCCTT.

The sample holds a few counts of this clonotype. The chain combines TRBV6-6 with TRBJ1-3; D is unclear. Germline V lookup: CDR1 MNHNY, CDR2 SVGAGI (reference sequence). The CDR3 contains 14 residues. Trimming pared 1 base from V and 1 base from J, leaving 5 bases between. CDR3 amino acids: CASSYYGSGNTIYF. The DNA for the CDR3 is TGTGCCAGCAGTTACTATGGGTCTGGAAACACCATATATTTT.

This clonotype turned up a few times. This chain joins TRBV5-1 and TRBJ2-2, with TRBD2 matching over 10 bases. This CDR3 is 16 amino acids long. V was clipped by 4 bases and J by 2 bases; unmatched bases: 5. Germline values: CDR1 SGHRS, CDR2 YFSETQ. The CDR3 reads CASSPGLAPNTGELFF. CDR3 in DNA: TGCGCCAGCAGCCCGGGACTAGCGCCAAACACCGGGGAGCTGTTTTTT.

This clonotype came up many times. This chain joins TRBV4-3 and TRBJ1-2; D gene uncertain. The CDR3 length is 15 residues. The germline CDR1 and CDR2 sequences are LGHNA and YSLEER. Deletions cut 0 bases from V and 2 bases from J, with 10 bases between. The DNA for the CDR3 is TGCGCCAGCAGCCAAGATCGGAACAGCAACTATGGCTACACCTTC. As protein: CASSQDRNSNYGYTF.

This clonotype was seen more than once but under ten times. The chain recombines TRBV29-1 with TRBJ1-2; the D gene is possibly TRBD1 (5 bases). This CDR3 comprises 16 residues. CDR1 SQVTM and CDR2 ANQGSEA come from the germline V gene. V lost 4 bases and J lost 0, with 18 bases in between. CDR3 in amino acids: CSVGANSDRTNYGYTF. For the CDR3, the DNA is TGCAGCGTTGGAGCGAACTCAGACAGAACTAACTATGGCTACACCTTC.

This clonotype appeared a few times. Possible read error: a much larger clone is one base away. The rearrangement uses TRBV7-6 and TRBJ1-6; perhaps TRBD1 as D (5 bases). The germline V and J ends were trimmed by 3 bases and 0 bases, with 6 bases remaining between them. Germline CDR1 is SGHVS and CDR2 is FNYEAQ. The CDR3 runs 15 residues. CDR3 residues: CASSFDSSYNSPLHF. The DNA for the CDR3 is TGTGCCAGCAGCTTCGACAGCTCCTATAATTCACCCCTCCACTTT.

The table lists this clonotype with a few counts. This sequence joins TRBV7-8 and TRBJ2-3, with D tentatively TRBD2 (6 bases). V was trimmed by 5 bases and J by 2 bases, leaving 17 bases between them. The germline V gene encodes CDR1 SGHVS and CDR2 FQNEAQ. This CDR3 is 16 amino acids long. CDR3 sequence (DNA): TGTGCCAGCAGCCCCCGGGTAGCGGCCCTCACAGATACGCAGTATTTT. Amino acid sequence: CASSPRVAALTDTQYF.

This CDR3 is CASSIAVSGTGEQFF. The CDR3 DNA follows: TGTGCCAGTAGTATAGCGGTTAGCGGGACGGGTGAGCAGTTCTTC. The chain has TRBV19 and TRBJ2-1; 8 bases are a match to TRBD2. The germline V gene encodes CDR1 LNHDA and CDR2 SQIVND (reference sequence). The CDR3 extends over 15 amino acids. With 1 base clipped from V and 9 bases from J, the junction kept 8 bases outside the gene matches.

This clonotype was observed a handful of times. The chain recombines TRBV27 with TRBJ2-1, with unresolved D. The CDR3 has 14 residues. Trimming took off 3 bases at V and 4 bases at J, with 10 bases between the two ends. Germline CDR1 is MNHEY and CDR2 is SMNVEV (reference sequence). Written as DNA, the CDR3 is TGTGCCAGCAGTTTCACAGCCCCTTACAATGAGCAGTTCTTC. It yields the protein CASSFTAPYNEQFF.

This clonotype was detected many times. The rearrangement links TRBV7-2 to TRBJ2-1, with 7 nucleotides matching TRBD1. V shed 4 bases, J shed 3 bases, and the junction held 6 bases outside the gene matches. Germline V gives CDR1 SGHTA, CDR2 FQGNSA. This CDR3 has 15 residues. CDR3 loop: CASSSPDRLYNEQFF. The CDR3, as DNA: TGTGCCAGCAGCTCCCCGGACAGGCTCTACAATGAGCAGTTCTTC.

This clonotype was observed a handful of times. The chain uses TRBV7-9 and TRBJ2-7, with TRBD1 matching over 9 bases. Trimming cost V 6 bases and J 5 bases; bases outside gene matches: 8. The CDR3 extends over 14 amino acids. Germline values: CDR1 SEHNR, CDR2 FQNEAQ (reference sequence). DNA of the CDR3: TGTGCCAGCAGTCCGACAGGGGGATGGGACGAGCAGTACTTC. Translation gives CASSPTGGWDEQYF.

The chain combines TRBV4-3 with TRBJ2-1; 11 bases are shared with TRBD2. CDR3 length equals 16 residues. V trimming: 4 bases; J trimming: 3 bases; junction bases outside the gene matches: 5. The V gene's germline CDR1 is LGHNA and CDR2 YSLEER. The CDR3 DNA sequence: TGCGCCAGCAGCCCTTCTAGCGGGAGGTTCTACAATGAGCAGTTCTTC. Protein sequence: CASSPSSGRFYNEQFF.

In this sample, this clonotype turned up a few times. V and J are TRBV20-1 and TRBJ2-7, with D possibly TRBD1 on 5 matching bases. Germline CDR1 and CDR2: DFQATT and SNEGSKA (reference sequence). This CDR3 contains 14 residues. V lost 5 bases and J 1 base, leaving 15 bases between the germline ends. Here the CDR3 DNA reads TGCAGTGCTCGACCTCCGGACACTTCCTACGAGCAGTACTTC. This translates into CSARPPDTSYEQYF.

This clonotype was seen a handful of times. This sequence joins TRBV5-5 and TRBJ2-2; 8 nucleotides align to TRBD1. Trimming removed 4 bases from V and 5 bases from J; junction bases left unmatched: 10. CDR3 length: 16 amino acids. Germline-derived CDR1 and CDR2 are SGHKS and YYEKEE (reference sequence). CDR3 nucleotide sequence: TGTGCCAGCAGCCCGCGACAGGGGTCGACGACCGGGGAGCTGTTTTTT. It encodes CASSPRQGSTTGELFF.

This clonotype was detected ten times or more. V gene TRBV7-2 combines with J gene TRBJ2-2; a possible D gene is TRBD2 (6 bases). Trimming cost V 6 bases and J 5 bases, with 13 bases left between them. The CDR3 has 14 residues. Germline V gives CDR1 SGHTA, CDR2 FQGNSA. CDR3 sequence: CASRRDFSTGELFF. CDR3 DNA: TGTGCCAGCAGAAGGGACTTCAGTACCGGGGAGCTGTTTTTT. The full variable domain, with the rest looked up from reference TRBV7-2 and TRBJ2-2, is GAGVSQSPSNKVTEKGKDVELRCDPISGHTALYWYRQSLGQGLEFLIYFQGNSAPDKSGLPSDRFSAERTGGSVSTLTIQRTQQEDSAVYLCASRRDFSTGELFFGEGSRLTVL.